The entry that follows covers one T cell receptor (beta chain) sequence. This sample stems from a study of cytomegalovirus exposure and HLA in healthy donors. 13 Jbeta primers and 60 Vbeta primers were used for the PCR. The method was immunoSEQ multiplex PCR; TCRdb's version includes in-frame clones alone and lacks a portion of them. The sample includes about 94,000 clones, over 60% of them seen just once. The CDR3 consists of 18 residues. Germline V gene lookup returns CDR1 MGHRA and CDR2 YSYEKL. Trimming removed 4 bases from V and 5 bases from J, with 26 bases in between. This sequence originates from a young man in good health and CMV-seronegative. The material sequenced was PBMCs. V is TRBV4-1 and J is TRBJ2-5, with TRBD1 as a possible D gene (5 bases). The CDR3 coding sequence is TGCGCCAGCAGCCCCTGGGCAGGGTCAAAGAAAATTATCGAGACCCAGTACTTC. It yields the protein CASSPWAGSKKIIETQYF.